This T cell receptor beta chain was identified in a study of blood T cell repertoires in COVID-19. Study at large: The United States, Italy and Spain provided the acute and convalescent COVID-19 samples. The analysed material was cDNA or gDNA that came from T cells, B-cell-depleted T cells, or PBMCs.

TCRdb's table, derived via immunoSEQ multiplex PCR, lists solely in-frame clones and lacks some. The data show about 300,000 clones, with around 88% seen just once and under 8% held by the top ten. V was shortened by 4 bases and J by 5 bases, with 5 bases between the two germline ends. Germline CDR1 DFQATT, CDR2 SNEGSKA (reference sequence). The CDR3 is 11 residues long. Sequencing used peripheral blood. This receptor was obtained from a woman in her 30s who had recovered from COVID-19. V and J are TRBV20-1 and TRBJ2-2; D gene ambiguous. The CDR3 is CSATQTGELFF. DNA of the CDR3: TGCAGTGCTACCCAGACCGGGGAGCTGTTTTTT.